This TCR beta chain was captured in a study of identical twins. Of note for this clonotype: Its antigen is not identified. Mismatch with germline at one junction end may stem from a read error.

From germline, CDR1 is MNHEY and CDR2 SVGAGI. The CDR3 is 13 amino acids. Study-wide results and limits: Zero-insertion analyses could be partly confounded by invariant MAIT and iNKT cells. Cord blood beta clonotypes present at high abundance carried fewer insertions; no such pattern appeared in memory repertoires. Twin sharing of out-of-frame TCR alpha was underestimated by models in monozygotic pairs.

TCRdb processed the 5' RACE reads anew with MiXCR; each CDR3 protein has one entry. Among more than 1.5 million distinct CDR3 sequences listed, around 33% were seen once. This chain joins TRBV6-5 and TRBJ1-6, with D possibly being TRBD1 (5 bases). The sample consisted of cord blood. This receptor was identified in a newborn girl in good health. CDR3 region: CAGVRDGISPPHF. CDR3 sequence (DNA): TGTGCCGGGGTCCGGGACGGAATTTCACCCCCCCACTTT.